This T cell receptor (beta chain) was observed in a study of cytomegalovirus exposure and HLA in healthy donors. The germline V gene has CDR1 MDHEN and CDR2 SYDVKM. This CDR3 is built from 16 residues. V gave up 6 bases and J gave up 2 bases, with 20 bases separating them. Comments on this clone: Its antigen is currently unknown.

Primers included in the PCR were 60 Vbeta and 13 Jbeta primers. Assay: immunoSEQ multiplex PCR; the TCRdb copy retains only in-frame clones and omits some. The data contain around 120,000 clones, roughly 79% of them seen just once; the ten biggest clones take up around 1.8%. Study results and caveats: Later, an analysis showed that TCR beta chains associated with HLA were more clonally expanded than others that were equally common.

This clonotype was obtained from a woman aged 50 to 60 in good health and CMV-seronegative. The sequencing input was PBMCs. V usage is TRBV28 and J usage is TRBJ2-7, with D perhaps matching TRBD1 (6 bases). CDR3: CASSSGERAPPYEQYF. The CDR3 DNA reads TGTGCCAGCAGCTCAGGGGAACGGGCCCCTCCCTACGAGCAGTACTTC. Full variable domain (remainder filled in from reference TRBV28 and TRBJ2-7): DVKVTQSSRYLVKRTGEKVFLECVQDMDHENMFWYRQDPGLGLRLIYFSYDVKMKEKGDIPEGYSVSREKKERFSLILESASTNQTSMYLCASSSGERAPPYEQYFGPGTRLTVT.